This T cell receptor beta chain was identified during a study of shared clonotypes between healthy human individuals. Study-wide context: A couple of female and three male donors aged 18 to 49 were enrolled.

Germline V CDR1 and CDR2: MDHEN, SYDVKM. Trimming took 2 bases from V and 5 from J, leaving 15 bases between them. This CDR3 spans 15 amino acids. Sequencing was performed with immunoSEQ multiplex PCR; in TCRdb, only in-frame clones are kept and a portion is missing. The table lists approximately 700,000 clones, around three quarters of them singletons, with 1.5% to 2% in the top ten. Comments on this clone: Its target is unknown.

The study's findings and limits: Investigators collected only blood, and repertoires in tissues likely differ.

The clonotype originates from a young woman in good health. Sequences were obtained from memory CD4+ T cells sorted from blood. Subset in this sample: CD45RA-negative fraction. The chain has TRBV28 and TRBJ1-1; maybe TRBD1 (5 bases). The CDR3 loop reads CASSLGPGTGTEAFF. The CDR3 DNA follows: TGTGCCAGCAGTTTAGGCCCGGGGACGGGAACTGAAGCTTTCTTT. Combining the CDR3 with reference TRBV28 and TRBJ1-1 gives the whole variable domain DVKVTQSSRYLVKRTGEKVFLECVQDMDHENMFWYRQDPGLGLRLIYFSYDVKMKEKGDIPEGYSVSREKKERFSLILESASTNQTSMYLCASSLGPGTGTEAFFGQGTRLTVV.